The next 31 T cell receptor beta chains were all read from a single sample in a study of cytomegalovirus exposure and HLA in healthy donors. The PCR employed 60 Vbeta primers together with 13 Jbeta primers. The method was immunoSEQ multiplex PCR; TCRdb's version includes in-frame clones alone and lacks a portion of them. The data show about 90,000 clones, roughly 74% seen once. Material: PBMCs. These receptors were taken from a woman aged 18-35 years in good health and CMV-seropositive.

The gene calls are TRBV7-8 and TRBJ1-1; a weak D match, TRBD1 (5 bases). The V and J ends lost 1 base and 14 bases respectively, with 17 bases between them. The length of the CDR3 is 13 residues. CDR1 and CDR2 from the germline V gene are SGHVS and FQNEAQ. CDR3 sequence: CASSLEAGMPSFF. The CDR3 bases are TGTGCCAGCAGCTTAGAGGCAGGGATGCCTTCCTTCTTT.

Here the CDR3 reads CASSIYGGWTNEKLFF. DNA of the CDR3: TGTGCCAGTAGTATATATGGAGGATGGACTAATGAAAAACTGTTTTTT. The chain combines TRBV19 with TRBJ1-4; no reliable D call. This CDR3 contains 16 residues. V was cut by 2 bases and J by 2 bases, with 12 bases left in between. Germline CDR1 LNHDA, CDR2 SQIVND (reference sequence).

This chain uses TRBV7-3 with TRBJ2-3, with 7 bases aligning to TRBD1. The germline CDR1 and CDR2 sequences are SGHTA and FQGTGA. V gave up 0 bases and J gave up 4 bases; unmatched junction bases: 7. This CDR3 has 16 residues. The CDR3 sequence: CASSLTGGWESDTQYF. The CDR3 nucleotides are TGTGCCAGCAGCTTAACAGGGGGCTGGGAGTCAGATACGCAGTATTTT.

This chain connects TRBV4-3 to TRBJ2-6; D is ambiguous. V gave up 0 bases and J gave up 1 base, with 7 bases separating them. CDR1 and CDR2 from the germline V gene are LGHNA and YSLEER. This CDR3 is built from 16 residues. In DNA, the CDR3 is TGCGCCAGCAGCCAAGATCAAGCTTCTGGGGCCAACGTCCTGACTTTC. Its protein product is CASSQDQASGANVLTF.

This chain joins TRBV9 and TRBJ2-7, with D possibly TRBD1 on 6 matching bases. V was shortened by 4 bases and J by 0 bases, with 14 bases between the two germline ends. Germline lookup yields CDR1 SGDLS and CDR2 YYNGEE. This CDR3 region has 15 residues. In DNA form, the CDR3 reads TGTGCCAGCAGCACCGGGACACAGAGCTCCTACGAGCAGTACTTC. This translates into CASSTGTQSSYEQYF.

This clone was seen a handful of times. V is TRBV27 and J is TRBJ1-1; the D is unclear. The germline CDR1 and CDR2 sequences are MNHEY and SMNVEV (reference sequence). Between the trimmed V and J ends, which lost 2 bases and 1 base, there was a span of 8 bases. The CDR3 consists of 14 residues. Written as DNA, the CDR3 is TGTGCCAGCAGTTTAGGTCGGGGGAACACTGAAGCTTTCTTT. Amino acids: CASSLGRGNTEAFF.

The gene calls are TRBV27 and TRBJ1-6; 9 bases line up with TRBD1. The CDR3 spans 15 residues. After removal of 6 bases from V and 4 bases from J, the junction contained 4 bases not matched to a gene. The germline gives CDR1 MNHEY, CDR2 SMNVEV (reference sequence). The DNA of the CDR3 is TGTGCCAGCAGCCTAGGACAGGGGTATAATTCACCCCTCCACTTT. It is translated as CASSLGQGYNSPLHF.

The gene calls are TRBV9 and TRBJ2-3; maybe TRBD1 (6 bases). This CDR3 spans 17 amino acids. Deletions cut 0 bases from V and 2 bases from J, with 16 bases between. CDR1 SGDLS and CDR2 YYNGEE come from the germline V gene. CDR3 amino acids: CASSVARGGGDTDTQYF. CDR3 coding DNA: TGTGCCAGCAGCGTAGCTCGAGGGGGTGGGGACACAGATACGCAGTATTTT.

The rearrangement links TRBV4-2 to TRBJ1-3, with D unresolved. V gave up 2 bases and J gave up 4 bases, with 15 bases separating them. This CDR3 region has 16 residues. Looked up from germline, CDR1 is LGHNA and CDR2 is YNFKEQ. The CDR3 DNA reads as TGTGCCAGCAGCCAACTTGAACGAGGAAGCGGAAACACCATATATTTT. As protein: CASSQLERGSGNTIYF.

The CDR3 region has the DNA TGTGCCAGCAGCCATTCCGGGGGGCAAGAGACCCAGTACTTC. It is translated as CASSHSGGQETQYF. The chain recombines TRBV5-6 with TRBJ2-5; 7 bases agree with TRBD2. After removal of 4 bases from V and 2 bases from J, the junction contained 5 bases not matched to a gene. The CDR3 runs to 14 residues. The V gene's germline CDR1 is SGHDT and CDR2 YYEEEE.

The rearrangement links TRBV25-1 to TRBJ1-1; D is unclear. The CDR3 extends over 14 amino acids. The V gene lost 0 bases and the J gene lost 6 bases, with 11 bases spanning the gap. CDR1 and CDR2 (germline): MGHDK, SYGVNS. The CDR3 spells CASSEYREVAEAFF. In DNA, the CDR3 is TGTGCCAGCAGTGAATACCGGGAGGTTGCTGAAGCTTTCTTT.

CDR3 sequence: CASSDRGYGYTF. The CDR3 DNA reads TGTGCCAGCAGTGACAGAGGTTATGGCTACACCTTC. The chain employs TRBV6-5 and TRBJ1-2; TRBD1 is a possible D gene (5 bases). Trimming stripped 5 bases from V and 5 bases from J, with 9 bases between. Germline-derived CDR1 and CDR2 are MNHEY and SVGAGI. The CDR3 is 12 residues long.

CDR3 sequence: CASSLGWGEYNEQFF. CDR3 DNA: TGTGCCAGCAGCTTAGGGTGGGGGGAATACAATGAGCAGTTCTTC. This chain joins TRBV7-9 and TRBJ2-1; tentatively, D is TRBD2 (6 bases). The CDR3 spans 15 residues. V dropped 1 base and J dropped 4 bases, with 11 bases sitting between them. CDR1 SEHNR and CDR2 FQNEAQ come from the germline V gene (reference sequence).

The V call is TRBV5-4, the J call TRBJ2-3; D is undetermined. This CDR3 contains 11 residues. V dropped 3 bases and J dropped 6 bases, with 5 bases sitting between them. Germline V lookup: CDR1 SGHNT, CDR2 YYREEE (reference sequence). CDR3 coding DNA: TGTGCCAGCAGCTCGCAGGATACGCAGTATTTT. Protein: CASSSQDTQYF. Using reference TRBV5-4 and TRBJ2-3 for the parts outside the CDR3, the full variable domain is ETGVTQSPTHLIKTRGQQVTLRCSSQSGHNTVSWYQQALGQGPQFIFQYYREEENGRGNFPPRFSGLQFPNYSSELNVNALELDDSALYLCASSSQDTQYFGPGTRLTVL.

This chain uses TRBV2 with TRBJ1-5; 9 bases are a match to TRBD1. Germline V gene data show CDR1 as SNHLY and CDR2 as FYNNEI. Trimming removed 3 bases from V and 11 bases from J; junction bases left unmatched: 2. This CDR3 is 12 amino acids long. The CDR3 sequence: CASSEDRGTQHF. CDR3 sequence (DNA): TGTGCCAGCAGTGAGGACAGGGGAACCCAGCATTTT.

V gene TRBV7-6 combines with J gene TRBJ2-7; 11 nucleotides line up with TRBD2. V lost 1 base, J lost 2 bases, and 7 bases stayed unmatched. The length of the CDR3 is 17 residues. Germline CDR1 is SGHVS and CDR2 is FNYEAQ. The CDR3 loop is CASSLGAGTSGAYEQYF. CDR3 sequence (DNA): TGTGCCAGCAGCTTAGGGGCCGGGACTAGCGGAGCCTACGAGCAGTACTTC.

This chain links TRBV6-5 with TRBJ1-1; 8 bases are shared with TRBD1. The CDR3 runs to 15 residues. J gave up 3 bases and V 7 bases, and 10 bases lay outside the gene matches. Germline V lookup: CDR1 MNHEY, CDR2 SVGAGI. The CDR3, as DNA: TGTGCCAGCAAGGCCCAGGGGGCACTTTACACTGAAGCTTTCTTT. Protein sequence: CASKAQGALYTEAFF.

This clone has more than one count but fewer than ten. The rearrangement links TRBV6-1 to TRBJ2-7, with 7 bases matching TRBD1. With 3 bases clipped from V and 3 bases from J, the junction kept 8 bases outside the gene matches. Germline lookup yields CDR1 MNHNS and CDR2 SASEGT. CDR3 length equals 15 residues. The CDR3 region is CASSDPLRDSYEQYF. As DNA, the CDR3 is TGTGCCAGCAGTGATCCTCTCCGGGACAGCTACGAGCAGTACTTC.

The rearrangement joins TRBV25-1 to TRBJ2-2; D may be TRBD2 (5 bases). V lost 6 bases to trimming and J lost 6 bases, with 23 bases between them. CDR3 length: 17 residues. Germline-derived CDR1 and CDR2 are MGHDK and SYGVNS. CDR3 coding DNA: TGTGCCAGCAGCGGCGGTGGTTATTGGGGAGCCCCCGGGGAGCTGTTTTTT. It specifies CASSGGGYWGAPGELFF. Using reference TRBV25-1 and TRBJ2-2 for the parts outside the CDR3, the full variable domain is EADIYQTPRYLVIGTGKKITLECSQTMGHDKMYWYQQDPGMELHLIHYSYGVNSTEKGDLSSESTVSRIRTEHFPLTLESARPSHTSQYLCASSGGGYWGAPGELFFGEGSRLTVL.

The V call is TRBV11-2, the J call TRBJ2-7; 10 bases map to TRBD1. Germline CDR1 and CDR2: SGHAT and FQNNGV. Unmatched junction bases numbered 9, after V lost 6 bases and J lost 1 base. The length of the CDR3 is 16 residues. CDR3 residues: CASRTGPGQGSYEQYF. CDR3 DNA: TGTGCCAGCAGGACCGGACCGGGACAGGGGTCCTACGAGCAGTACTTC.

In DNA form, the CDR3 reads TGTGCCACCAGCAGCGGACTAGCGGAGGCCCAGTACTTC. Translated, it gives CATSSGLAEAQYF. The chain joins TRBV15 to TRBJ2-5; 10 bases are shared with TRBD2. CDR3 length equals 13 residues. V lost 3 bases to trimming and J lost 9 bases; unmatched junction nucleotides: 4. Germline lookup yields CDR1 LNHNV and CDR2 YYDKDF (reference sequence).

The V gene is TRBV15, the J gene TRBJ2-5; tentatively, D is TRBD2 (6 bases). Germline loops: CDR1 LNHNV, CDR2 YYDKDF (reference sequence). V was trimmed by 5 bases and J by 5 bases, leaving 21 bases between them. The CDR3 has 16 amino acids. CDR3 DNA: TGTGCCACCAGCCCCCGGGGTAGCGGCAATGGGGAGACCCAGTACTTC. This encodes CATSPRGSGNGETQYF.

This chain connects TRBV6-1 to TRBJ1-1, with D uncertain. CDR1 is MNHNS, CDR2 SASEGT, per germline. The CDR3 is made up of 15 amino acids. V lost 7 bases to trimming and J lost 0 bases, with 15 bases between them. CDR3 sequence: CASTPEAGLNTEAFF. CDR3 bases: TGTGCCAGCACCCCGGAGGCAGGCCTGAACACTGAAGCTTTCTTT.

The rearrangement uses TRBV2 and TRBJ1-5; D not certain. This CDR3 region has 14 residues. Trimming removed 4 bases at V and 9 bases at J, with 16 bases between. CDR1 is SNHLY, CDR2 FYNNEI, per germline. For the CDR3, the DNA is TGTGCCAGCAGTGCGAGGCGAGATACTGGGCCCCAGCATTTT. Translating it yields CASSARRDTGPQHF.

The sample holds a few counts of this clone. This chain uses TRBV11-1 with TRBJ1-3; a weak D match, TRBD1 (5 bases). The CDR3 length is 15 residues. Germline CDR1 reads SGHAT; CDR2 reads FQDESV (reference sequence). The V end was cut by 5 bases, the J end by 4 bases, with 15 bases between. The CDR3 DNA sequence: TGTGCCAGCAGCCCGCAGGGAGGGCACGGAAACACCATATATTTT. It yields the protein CASSPQGGHGNTIYF.

The V gene is TRBV5-6, the J gene TRBJ1-2; D may be TRBD1 (5 bases). The length of the CDR3 is 14 residues. Germline V gives CDR1 SGHDT, CDR2 YYEEEE. V lost 4 bases, J lost 0 bases, and 10 bases lay in between. This chain's CDR3 is CASSLGGSNYGYTF. In DNA form, the CDR3 reads TGTGCCAGCAGCCTCGGGGGTTCTAACTATGGCTACACCTTC.

The chain links TRBV28 to TRBJ2-7, with TRBD2 as a possible D gene (5 bases). Trimming removed 10 bases at V and 4 bases at J, with 17 bases between. The CDR3 loop spans 13 amino acids. The germline CDR1 and CDR2 sequences are MDHEN and SYDVKM. The CDR3 DNA reads TGTGCCACCCGTTACGGGGTTAGGTACGAGCAGTACTTC. It is translated as CATRYGVRYEQYF.

Only one count was recorded for this clone. The chain joins TRBV4-3 to TRBJ2-1; maybe TRBD2 (6 bases). V was cut by 1 base and J by 5 bases, with 9 bases left in between. Germline V lookup: CDR1 LGHNA, CDR2 YSLEER. The CDR3 consists of 14 residues. The CDR3 bases are TGCGCCAGCAGCCAAGCGGGACTTAACAATGAGCAGTTCTTC. Translated: CASSQAGLNNEQFF.

This clone was observed at least ten times. The chain employs TRBV5-1 and TRBJ2-6; 7 bases match TRBD1. Trimming cost V 4 bases and J 0 bases; bases outside gene matches: 7. Per germline, CDR1 SGHRS and CDR2 YFSETQ. This CDR3 is built from 17 residues. The CDR3 DNA is TGCGCCAGCAGCGCCGGGACAGTTAGCTCTGGGGCCAACGTCCTGACTTTC. Protein: CASSAGTVSSGANVLTF.

The chain employs TRBV18 and TRBJ1-5; D may be TRBD1 (6 bases). The V gene lost 6 bases and the J gene lost 4 bases, with 10 bases spanning the gap. The CDR3 has 13 amino acids. The germline V gene has CDR1 KGHSH and CDR2 LQKENI. As DNA, the CDR3 is TGTGCCAGCTCCGATGACAGGAATCAGCCCCAGCATTTT. Its translation is CASSDDRNQPQHF.

V and J are TRBV5-1 and TRBJ2-1; 10 bases agree with TRBD2. The germline gives CDR1 SGHRS, CDR2 YFSETQ. V trimming: 3 bases; J trimming: 7 bases; junction bases outside the gene matches: 4. The CDR3 length is 14 residues. In DNA form, the CDR3 reads TGCGCCAGCAGCTCGGGACTAGCGCGGAATGAGCAGTTCTTC. Encoded protein: CASSSGLARNEQFF.